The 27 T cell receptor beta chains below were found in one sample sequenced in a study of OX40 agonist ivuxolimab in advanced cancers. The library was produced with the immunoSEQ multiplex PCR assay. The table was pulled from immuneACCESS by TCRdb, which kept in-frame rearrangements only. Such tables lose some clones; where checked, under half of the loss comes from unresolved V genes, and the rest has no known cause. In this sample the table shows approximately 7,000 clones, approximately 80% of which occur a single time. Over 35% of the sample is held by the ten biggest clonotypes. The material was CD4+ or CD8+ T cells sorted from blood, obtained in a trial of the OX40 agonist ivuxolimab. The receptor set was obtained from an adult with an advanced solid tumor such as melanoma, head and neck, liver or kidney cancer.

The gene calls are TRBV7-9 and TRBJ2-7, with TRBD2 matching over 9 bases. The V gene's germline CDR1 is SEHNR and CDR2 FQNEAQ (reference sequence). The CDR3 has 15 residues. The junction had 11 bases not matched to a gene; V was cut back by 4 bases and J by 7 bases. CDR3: CASSSVSGRKSEQYF. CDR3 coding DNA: TGTGCCAGCAGCTCGGTTAGCGGGAGAAAGAGTGAGCAGTACTTC.

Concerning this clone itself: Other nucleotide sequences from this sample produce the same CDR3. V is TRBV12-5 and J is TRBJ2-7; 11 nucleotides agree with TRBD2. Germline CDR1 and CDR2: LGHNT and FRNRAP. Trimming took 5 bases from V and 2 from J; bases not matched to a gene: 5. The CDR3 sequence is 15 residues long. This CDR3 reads CASGPGLAGTYEQYF. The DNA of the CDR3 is TGTGCTAGTGGTCCCGGACTAGCGGGTACCTACGAGCAGTACTTC. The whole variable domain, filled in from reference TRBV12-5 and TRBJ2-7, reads DARVTQTPRHKVTEMGQEVTMRCQPILGHNTVFWYRQTMMQGLELLAYFRNRAPLDDSGMPKDRFSAEMPDATLATLKIQPSEPRDSAVYFCASGPGLAGTYEQYFGPGTRLTVT.

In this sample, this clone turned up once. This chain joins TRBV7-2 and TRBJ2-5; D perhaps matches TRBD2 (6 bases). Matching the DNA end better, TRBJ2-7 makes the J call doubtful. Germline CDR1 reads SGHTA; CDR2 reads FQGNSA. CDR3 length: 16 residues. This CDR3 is CASSPQETRDEDEQYF. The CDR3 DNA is TGTGCCAGCAGCCCCCAGGAGACTAGGGACGAAGACGAGCAGTACTTC.

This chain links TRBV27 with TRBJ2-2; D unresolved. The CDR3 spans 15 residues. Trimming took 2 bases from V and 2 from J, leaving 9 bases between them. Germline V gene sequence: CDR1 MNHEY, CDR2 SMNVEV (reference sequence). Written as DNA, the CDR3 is TGTGCCAGCAGTTTAGCTTGGGTTAACACCGGGGAGCTGTTTTTT. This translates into CASSLAWVNTGELFF.

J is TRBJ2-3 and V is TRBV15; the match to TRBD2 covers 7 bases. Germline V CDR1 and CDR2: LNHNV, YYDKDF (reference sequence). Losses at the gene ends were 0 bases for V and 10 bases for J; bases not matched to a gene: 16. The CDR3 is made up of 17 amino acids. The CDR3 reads CATSREPRTRLRGSQYF. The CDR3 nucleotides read TGTGCCACCAGCAGAGAGCCGAGGACTAGGTTACGAGGATCGCAGTATTTT.

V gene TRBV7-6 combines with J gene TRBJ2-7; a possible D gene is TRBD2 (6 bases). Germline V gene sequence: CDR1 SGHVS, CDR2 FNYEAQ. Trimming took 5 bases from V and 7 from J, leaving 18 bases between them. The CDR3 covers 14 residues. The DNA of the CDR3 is TGTGCCAGCAGCCCAGGGCCGGGGGTCCTAGAGCAGTACTTC. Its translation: CASSPGPGVLEQYF.

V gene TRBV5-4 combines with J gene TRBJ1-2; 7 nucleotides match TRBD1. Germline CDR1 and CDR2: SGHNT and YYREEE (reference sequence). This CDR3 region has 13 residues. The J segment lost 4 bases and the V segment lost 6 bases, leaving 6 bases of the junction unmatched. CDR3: CASTPQGGYGYTF. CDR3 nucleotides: TGTGCCAGCACCCCCCAGGGGGGCTATGGCTACACCTTC.

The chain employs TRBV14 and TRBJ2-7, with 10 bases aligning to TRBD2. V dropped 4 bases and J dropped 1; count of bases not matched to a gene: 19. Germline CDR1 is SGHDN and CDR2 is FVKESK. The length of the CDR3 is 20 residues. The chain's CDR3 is CASSPRAGLPKREGSYEQYF. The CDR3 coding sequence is TGTGCCAGCAGCCCTCGGGCGGGTCTTCCCAAGCGGGAGGGATCCTACGAGCAGTACTTC.

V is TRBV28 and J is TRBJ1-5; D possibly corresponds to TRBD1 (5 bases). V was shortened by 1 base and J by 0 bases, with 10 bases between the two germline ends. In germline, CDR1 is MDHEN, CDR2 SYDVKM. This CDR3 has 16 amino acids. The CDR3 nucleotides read TGTGCCAGCAGTTTATCGTCTAGGGGTAGCAATCAGCCCCAGCATTTT. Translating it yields CASSLSSRGSNQPQHF.

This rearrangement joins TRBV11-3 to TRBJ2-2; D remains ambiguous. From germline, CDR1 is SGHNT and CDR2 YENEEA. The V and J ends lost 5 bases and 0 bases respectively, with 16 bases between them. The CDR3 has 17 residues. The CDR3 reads CASSNQRSESNTGELFF. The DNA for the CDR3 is TGTGCCAGCAGCAACCAGAGGAGCGAGTCGAACACCGGGGAGCTGTTTTTT. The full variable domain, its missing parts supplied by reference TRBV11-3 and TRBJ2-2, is EAGVVQSPRYKIIEKKQPVAFWCNPISGHNTLYWYLQNLGQGPELLIRYENEEAVDDSQLPKDRFSAERLKGVDSTLKIQPAELGDSAVYLCASSNQRSESNTGELFFGEGSRLTVL.

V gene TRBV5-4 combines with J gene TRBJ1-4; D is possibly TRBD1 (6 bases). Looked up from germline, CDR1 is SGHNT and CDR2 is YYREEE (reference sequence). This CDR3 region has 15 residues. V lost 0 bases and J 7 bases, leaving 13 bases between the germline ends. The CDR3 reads CASSLGRGKLEKLFF. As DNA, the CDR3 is TGTGCCAGCAGCTTGGGGAGGGGGAAGCTTGAAAAACTGTTTTTT.

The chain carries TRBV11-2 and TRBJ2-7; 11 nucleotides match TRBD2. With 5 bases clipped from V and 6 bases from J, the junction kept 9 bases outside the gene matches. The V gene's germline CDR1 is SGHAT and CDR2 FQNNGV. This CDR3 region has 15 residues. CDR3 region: CASSELAGDSGEQYF. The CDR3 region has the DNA TGTGCCAGCAGCGAACTAGCGGGAGATTCGGGCGAGCAGTACTTC.

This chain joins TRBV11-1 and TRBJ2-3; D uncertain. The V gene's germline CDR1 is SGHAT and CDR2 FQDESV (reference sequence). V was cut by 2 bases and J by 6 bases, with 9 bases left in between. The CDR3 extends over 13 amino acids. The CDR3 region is CASSLFSTDTQYF. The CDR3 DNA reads TGTGCCAGCAGCTTATTCTCGACTGATACGCAGTATTTT.

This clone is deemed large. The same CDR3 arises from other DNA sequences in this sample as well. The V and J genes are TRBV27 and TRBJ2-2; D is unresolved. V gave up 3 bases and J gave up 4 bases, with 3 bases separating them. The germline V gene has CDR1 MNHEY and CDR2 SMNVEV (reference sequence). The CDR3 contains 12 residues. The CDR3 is CASSLLTGELFF. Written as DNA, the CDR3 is TGTGCCAGCAGTTTGCTCACCGGGGAGCTGTTTTTT.

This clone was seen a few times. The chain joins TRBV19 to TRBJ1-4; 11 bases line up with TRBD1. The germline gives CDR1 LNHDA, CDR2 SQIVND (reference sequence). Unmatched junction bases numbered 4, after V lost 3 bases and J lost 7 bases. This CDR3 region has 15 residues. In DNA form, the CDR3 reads TGTGCCAGTAGTATTATGGGGACAGGGGGTGAAAAACTGTTTTTT. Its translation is CASSIMGTGGEKLFF.

CDR3 protein: CASSRQGNGVTDIQYF. In nucleotides, the CDR3 is TGCGCCAGCAGTAGACAGGGGAACGGAGTTACGGACATTCAGTACTTC. V gene TRBV10-1 combines with J gene TRBJ2-4, with 8 bases identical to TRBD1. J gave up 8 bases and V 5 bases, and 14 bases lay outside the gene matches. Germline V gene lookup returns CDR1 WNHNN and CDR2 SYGVQD (reference sequence). The CDR3 extends over 16 amino acids.

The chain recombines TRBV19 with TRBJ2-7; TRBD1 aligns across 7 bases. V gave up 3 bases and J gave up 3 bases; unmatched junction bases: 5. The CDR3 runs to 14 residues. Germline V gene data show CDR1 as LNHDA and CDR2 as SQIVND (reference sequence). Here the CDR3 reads CASSMGTEVYEQYF. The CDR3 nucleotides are TGTGCCAGTAGTATGGGGACAGAGGTCTACGAGCAGTACTTC.

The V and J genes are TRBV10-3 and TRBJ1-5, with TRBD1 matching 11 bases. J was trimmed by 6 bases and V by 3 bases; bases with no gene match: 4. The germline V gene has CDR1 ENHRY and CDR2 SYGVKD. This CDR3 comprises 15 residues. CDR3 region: CAISDHGTGGQPQHF. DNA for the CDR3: TGTGCCATCAGTGACCATGGGACAGGGGGTCAGCCCCAGCATTTT.

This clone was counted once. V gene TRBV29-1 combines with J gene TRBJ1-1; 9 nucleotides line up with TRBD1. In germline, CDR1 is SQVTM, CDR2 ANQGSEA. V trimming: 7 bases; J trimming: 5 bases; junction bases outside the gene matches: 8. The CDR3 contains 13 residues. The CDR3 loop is CSATGQGITEAFF. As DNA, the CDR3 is TGCAGCGCAACGGGACAGGGAATAACTGAAGCTTTCTTT.

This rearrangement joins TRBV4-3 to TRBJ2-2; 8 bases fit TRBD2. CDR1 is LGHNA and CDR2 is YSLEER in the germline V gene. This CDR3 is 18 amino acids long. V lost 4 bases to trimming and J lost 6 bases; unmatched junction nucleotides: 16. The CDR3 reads CASSPRSFAAGDAGELFF. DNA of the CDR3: TGCGCCAGCAGCCCGAGGAGTTTTGCAGCGGGAGATGCCGGGGAGCTGTTTTTT.

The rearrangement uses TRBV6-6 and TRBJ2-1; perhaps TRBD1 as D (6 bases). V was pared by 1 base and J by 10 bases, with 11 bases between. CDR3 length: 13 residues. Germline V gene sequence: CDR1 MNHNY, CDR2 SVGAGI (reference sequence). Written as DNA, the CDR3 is TGTGCCAGCAGTTACTTTGGACAGACGGAGCAGTTCTTC. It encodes CASSYFGQTEQFF.

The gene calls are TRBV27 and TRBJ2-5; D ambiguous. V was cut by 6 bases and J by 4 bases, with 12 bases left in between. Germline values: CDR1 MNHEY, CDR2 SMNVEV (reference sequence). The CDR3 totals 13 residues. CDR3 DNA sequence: TGTGCCAGCAGAATGGGTCGAGGAGAGACCCAGTACTTC. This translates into CASRMGRGETQYF.

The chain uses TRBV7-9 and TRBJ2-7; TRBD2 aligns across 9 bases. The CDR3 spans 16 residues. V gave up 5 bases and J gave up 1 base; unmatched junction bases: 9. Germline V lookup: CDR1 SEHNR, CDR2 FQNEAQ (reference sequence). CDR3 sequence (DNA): TGTGCCAGCAGCAAATTCGTAGCGGGAGATTCCTACGAGCAGTACTTC. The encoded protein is CASSKFVAGDSYEQYF.

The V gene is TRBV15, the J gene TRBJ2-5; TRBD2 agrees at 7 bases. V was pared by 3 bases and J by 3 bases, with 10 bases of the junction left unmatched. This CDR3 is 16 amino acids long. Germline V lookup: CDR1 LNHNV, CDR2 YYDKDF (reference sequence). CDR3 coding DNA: TGTGCCACCAGCAGGGAAGCGGGAACCACAAAAGAGACCCAGTACTTC. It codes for CATSREAGTTKETQYF. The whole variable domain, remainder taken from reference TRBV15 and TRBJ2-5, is DAMVIQNPRYQVTQFGKPVTLSCSQTLNHNVMYWYQQKSSQAPKLLFHYYDKDFNNEADTPDNFQSRRPNTSFCFLDIRSPGLGDTAMYLCATSREAGTTKETQYFGPGTRLLVL.

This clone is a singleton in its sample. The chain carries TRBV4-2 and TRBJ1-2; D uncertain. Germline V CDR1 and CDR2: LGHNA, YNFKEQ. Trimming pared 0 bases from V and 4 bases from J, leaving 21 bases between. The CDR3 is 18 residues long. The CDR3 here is CASSQEGSGIAMGYGYTF. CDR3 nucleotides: TGTGCCAGCAGCCAAGAAGGCTCCGGGATCGCTATGGGCTATGGCTACACCTTC.

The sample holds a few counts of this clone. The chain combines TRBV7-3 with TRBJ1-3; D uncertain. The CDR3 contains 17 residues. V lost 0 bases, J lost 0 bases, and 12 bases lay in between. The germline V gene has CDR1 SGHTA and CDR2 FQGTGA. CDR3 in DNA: TGTGCCAGCAGCTTAACGACGGACTCGATCTCTGGAAACACCATATATTTT. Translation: CASSLTTDSISGNTIYF.

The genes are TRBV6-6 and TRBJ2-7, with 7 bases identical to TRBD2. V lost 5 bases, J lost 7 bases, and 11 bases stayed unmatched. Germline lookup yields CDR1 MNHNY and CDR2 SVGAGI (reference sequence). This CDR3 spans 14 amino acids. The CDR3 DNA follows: TGTGCCAGCAGTGAGGCGGGAGTACCGGGGGAGCAGTACTTC. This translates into CASSEAGVPGEQYF.